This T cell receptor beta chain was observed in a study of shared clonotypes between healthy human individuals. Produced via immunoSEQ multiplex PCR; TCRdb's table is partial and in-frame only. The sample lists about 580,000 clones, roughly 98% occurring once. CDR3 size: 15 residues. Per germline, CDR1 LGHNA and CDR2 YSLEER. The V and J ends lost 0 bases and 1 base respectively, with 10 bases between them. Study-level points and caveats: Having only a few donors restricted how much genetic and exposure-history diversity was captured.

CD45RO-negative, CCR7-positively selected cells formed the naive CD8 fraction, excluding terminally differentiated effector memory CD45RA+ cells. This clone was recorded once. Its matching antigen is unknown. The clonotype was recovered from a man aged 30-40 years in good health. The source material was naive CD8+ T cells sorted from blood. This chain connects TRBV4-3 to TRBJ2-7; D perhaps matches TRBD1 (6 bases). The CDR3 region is CASSQDMGTSYEQYF. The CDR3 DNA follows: TGCGCCAGCAGCCAAGATATGGGGACATCCTACGAGCAGTACTTC.